The clone carrying this TCR beta chain was seen a few times. Its target is unknown. Treatment given: AdE1-LMPpoly-expanded autologous EBV-specific T-cell therapy followed by anti-PD-1 nivolumab. This table comes from immunoSEQ multiplex PCR, and its TCRdb copy is limited to in-frame clones, with some not included. The table includes about 17,000 clones, over 70% detected once. These data belong to a study of EBV T-cell therapy then PD-1 blockade in nasopharyngeal carcinoma. This CDR3 is 14 amino acids long. Germline V CDR1 and CDR2: SGHDT, YYEEEE. Trimming removed 4 bases from V and 3 bases from J; junction bases left unmatched: 3.

Sequenced here: CD8+ T cells from blood, sampled at day 0 from a patient whose treatment included autologous EBV-specific T cells and nivolumab. This receptor was identified in a man aged 35 to 55 with nasopharyngeal carcinoma. The chain has TRBV5-6 and TRBJ2-7; 11 nucleotides agree with TRBD1. In DNA, the CDR3 is TGTGCCAGCAGCCCGGGACAGGGGGGCTACGAGCAGTACTTC. Encoded protein: CASSPGQGGYEQYF.